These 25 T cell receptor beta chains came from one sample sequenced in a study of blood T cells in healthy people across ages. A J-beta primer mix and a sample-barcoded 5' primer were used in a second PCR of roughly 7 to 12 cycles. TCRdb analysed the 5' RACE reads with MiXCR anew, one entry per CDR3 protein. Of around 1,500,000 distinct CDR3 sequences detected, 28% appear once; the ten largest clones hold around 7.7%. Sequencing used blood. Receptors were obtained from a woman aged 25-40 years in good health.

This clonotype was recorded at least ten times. DNA of the CDR3: TGTGCCAGTAGTATACGGGTGTCATCCTACGAGCAGTACTTC. Amino acid sequence: CASSIRVSSYEQYF. The chain employs TRBV19 and TRBJ2-7, with D unresolved. Germline V gene data show CDR1 as LNHDA and CDR2 as SQIVND (reference sequence). V lost 2 bases and J 1 base, leaving 9 bases between the germline ends. There are 14 residues in the CDR3. Full variable domain (missing parts from reference TRBV19 and TRBJ2-7): DGGITQSPKYLFRKEGQNVTLSCEQNLNHDAMYWYRQDPGQGLRLIYYSQIVNDFQKGDIAEGYSVSREKKESFPLTVTSAQKNPTAFYLCASSIRVSSYEQYFGPGTRLTVT.

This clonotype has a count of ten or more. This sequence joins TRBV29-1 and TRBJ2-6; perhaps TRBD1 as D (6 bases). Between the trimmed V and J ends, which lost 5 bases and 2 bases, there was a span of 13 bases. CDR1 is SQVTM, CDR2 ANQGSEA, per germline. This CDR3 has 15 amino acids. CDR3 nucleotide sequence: TGCAGCGTTAGAACGAACAGGGCTGGGGCCAACGTCCTGACTTTC. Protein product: CSVRTNRAGANVLTF. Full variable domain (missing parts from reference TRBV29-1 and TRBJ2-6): SAVISQKPSRDICQRGTSLTIQCQVDSQVTMMFWYRQQPGQSLTLIATANQGSEATYESGFVIDKFPISRPNLTFSTLTVSNMSPEDSSIYLCSVRTNRAGANVLTFGAGSRLTVL.

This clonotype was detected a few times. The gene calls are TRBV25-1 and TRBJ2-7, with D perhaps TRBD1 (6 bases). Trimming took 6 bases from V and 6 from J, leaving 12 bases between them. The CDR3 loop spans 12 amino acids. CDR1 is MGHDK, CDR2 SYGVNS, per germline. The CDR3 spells CASRETGSEQYF. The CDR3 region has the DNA TGTGCCAGCAGGGAAACAGGGAGCGAGCAGTACTTC.

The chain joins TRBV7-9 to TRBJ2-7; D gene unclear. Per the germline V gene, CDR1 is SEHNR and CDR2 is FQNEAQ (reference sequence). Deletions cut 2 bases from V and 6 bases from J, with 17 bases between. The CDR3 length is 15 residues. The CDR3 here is CASSLQGASSVEQYF. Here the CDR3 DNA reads TGTGCCAGCAGCTTACAAGGTGCTTCAAGTGTCGAGCAGTACTTC.

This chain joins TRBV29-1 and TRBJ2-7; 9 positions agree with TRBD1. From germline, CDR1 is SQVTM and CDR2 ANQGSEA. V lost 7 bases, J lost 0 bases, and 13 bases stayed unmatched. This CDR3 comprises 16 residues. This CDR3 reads CSAGPGQGGSSYEQYF. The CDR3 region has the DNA TGCAGCGCCGGCCCGGGACAGGGAGGAAGCTCCTACGAGCAGTACTTC.

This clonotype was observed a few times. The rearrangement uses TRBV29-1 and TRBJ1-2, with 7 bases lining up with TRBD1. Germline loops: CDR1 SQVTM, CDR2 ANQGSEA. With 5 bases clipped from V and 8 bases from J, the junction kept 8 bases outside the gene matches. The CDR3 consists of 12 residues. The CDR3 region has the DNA TGCAGCGTTTTTACAGGGGAGAGCGGCTACACCTTC. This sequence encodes CSVFTGESGYTF.

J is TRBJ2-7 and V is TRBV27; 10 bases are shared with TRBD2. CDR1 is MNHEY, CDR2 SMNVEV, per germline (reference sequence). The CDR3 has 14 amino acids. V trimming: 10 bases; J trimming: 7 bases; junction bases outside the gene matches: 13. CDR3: CATRSSGRAGEQYF. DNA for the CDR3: TGTGCCACCAGATCCAGCGGGAGGGCTGGTGAGCAGTACTTC.

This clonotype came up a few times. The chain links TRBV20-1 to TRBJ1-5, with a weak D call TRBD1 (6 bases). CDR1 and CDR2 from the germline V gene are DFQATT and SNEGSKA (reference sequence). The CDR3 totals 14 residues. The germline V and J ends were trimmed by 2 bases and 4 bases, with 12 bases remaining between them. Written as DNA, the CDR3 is TGCAGTGCTAGAACCCGGACAGAAAATCAGCCCCAGCATTTT. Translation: CSARTRTENQPQHF.

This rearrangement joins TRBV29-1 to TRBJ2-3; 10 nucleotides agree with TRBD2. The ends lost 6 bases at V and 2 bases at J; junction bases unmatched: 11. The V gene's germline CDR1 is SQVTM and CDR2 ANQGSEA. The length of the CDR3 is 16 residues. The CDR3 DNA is TGCAGCGTGATCAATAGCGGGGGGCCCACCACAGATACGCAGTATTTT. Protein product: CSVINSGGPTTDTQYF.

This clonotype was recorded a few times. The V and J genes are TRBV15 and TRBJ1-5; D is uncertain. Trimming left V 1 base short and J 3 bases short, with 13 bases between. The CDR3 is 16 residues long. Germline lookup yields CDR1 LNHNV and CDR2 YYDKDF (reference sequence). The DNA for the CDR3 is TGTGCCACCAGCAGAGTGTTCGGCACCTCCAATCAGCCCCAGCATTTT. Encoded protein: CATSRVFGTSNQPQHF.

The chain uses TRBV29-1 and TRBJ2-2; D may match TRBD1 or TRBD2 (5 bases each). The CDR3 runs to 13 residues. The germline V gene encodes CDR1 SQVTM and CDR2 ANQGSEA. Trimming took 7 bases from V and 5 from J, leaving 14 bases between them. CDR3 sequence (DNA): TGCAGCGCCTCGGGGCCAGGTACCGGGGAGCTGTTTTTT. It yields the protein CSASGPGTGELFF.

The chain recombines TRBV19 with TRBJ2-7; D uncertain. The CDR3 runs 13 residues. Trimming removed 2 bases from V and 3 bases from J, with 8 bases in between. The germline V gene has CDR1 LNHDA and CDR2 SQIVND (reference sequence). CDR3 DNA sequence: TGTGCCAGTAGTATAACGCTGGACTACGAGCAGTACTTC. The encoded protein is CASSITLDYEQYF.

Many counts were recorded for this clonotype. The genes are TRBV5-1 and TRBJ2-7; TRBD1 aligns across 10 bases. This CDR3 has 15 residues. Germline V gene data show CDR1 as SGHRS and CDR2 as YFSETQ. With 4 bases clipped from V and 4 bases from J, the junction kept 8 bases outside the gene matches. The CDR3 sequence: CASSGGGTGEYEQYF. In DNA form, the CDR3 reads TGCGCCAGCAGCGGAGGAGGGACAGGGGAGTACGAGCAGTACTTC.

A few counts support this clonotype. CDR3 in amino acids: CASSTGSGWEKLFF. The DNA for the CDR3 is TGTGCCAGCAGTACGGGGTCGGGTTGGGAAAAACTGTTTTTT. This chain connects TRBV7-6 to TRBJ1-4; D unresolved. This CDR3 contains 14 residues. V lost 6 bases, J lost 8 bases, and 16 bases lay in between. CDR1 is SGHVS, CDR2 FNYEAQ, per germline. The entire variable domain, with the rest obtained from reference TRBV7-6 and TRBJ1-4, is as follows: GAGVSQSPRYKVTKRGQDVALRCDPISGHVSLYWYRQALGQGPEFLTYFNYEAQQDKSGLPNDRFSAERPEGSISTLTIQRTEQRDSAMYRCASSTGSGWEKLFFGSGTQLSVL.

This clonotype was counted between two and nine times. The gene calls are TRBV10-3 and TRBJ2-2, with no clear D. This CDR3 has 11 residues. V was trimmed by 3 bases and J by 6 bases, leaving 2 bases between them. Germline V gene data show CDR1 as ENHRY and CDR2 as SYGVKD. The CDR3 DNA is TGTGCCATCAGTGAACCCGGGGAGCTGTTTTTT. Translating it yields CAISEPGELFF.

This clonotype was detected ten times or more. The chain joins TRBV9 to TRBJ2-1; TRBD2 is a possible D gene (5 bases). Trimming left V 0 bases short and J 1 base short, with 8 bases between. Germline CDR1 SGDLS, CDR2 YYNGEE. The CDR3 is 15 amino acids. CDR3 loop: CASSVGLASYNEQFF. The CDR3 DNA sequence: TGTGCCAGCAGCGTAGGCCTAGCTTCCTACAATGAGCAGTTCTTC.

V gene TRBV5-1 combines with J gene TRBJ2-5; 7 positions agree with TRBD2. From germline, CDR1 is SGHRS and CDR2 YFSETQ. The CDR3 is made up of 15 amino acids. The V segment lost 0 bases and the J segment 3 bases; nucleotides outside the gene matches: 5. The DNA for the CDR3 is TGCGCCAGCAGCTTGGCCTGGAGCGGGGAAGAGACCCAGTACTTC. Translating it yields CASSLAWSGEETQYF.

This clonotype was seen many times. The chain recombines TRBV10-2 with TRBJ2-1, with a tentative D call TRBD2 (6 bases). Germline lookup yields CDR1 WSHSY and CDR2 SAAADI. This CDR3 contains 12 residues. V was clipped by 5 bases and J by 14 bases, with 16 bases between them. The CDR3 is CASSPPGTSKFF. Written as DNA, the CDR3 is TGCGCCAGCAGTCCACCCGGGACTTCGAAGTTCTTC.

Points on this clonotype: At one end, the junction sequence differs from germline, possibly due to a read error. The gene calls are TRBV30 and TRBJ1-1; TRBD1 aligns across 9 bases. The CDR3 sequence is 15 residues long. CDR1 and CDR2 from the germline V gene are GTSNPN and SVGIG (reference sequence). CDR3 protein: CAWSALDRGSTEALF. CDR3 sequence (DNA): TGTGCCTGGAGCGCACTGGACAGGGGTTCAACTGAAGCTTTATTT.

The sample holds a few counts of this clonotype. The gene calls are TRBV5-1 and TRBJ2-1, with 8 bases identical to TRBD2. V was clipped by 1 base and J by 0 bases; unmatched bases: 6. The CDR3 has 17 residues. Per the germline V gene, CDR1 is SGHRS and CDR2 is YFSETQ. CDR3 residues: CASSLSSGASSYNEQFF. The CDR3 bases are TGCGCCAGCAGCTTGAGTAGCGGGGCTAGCTCCTACAATGAGCAGTTCTTC.

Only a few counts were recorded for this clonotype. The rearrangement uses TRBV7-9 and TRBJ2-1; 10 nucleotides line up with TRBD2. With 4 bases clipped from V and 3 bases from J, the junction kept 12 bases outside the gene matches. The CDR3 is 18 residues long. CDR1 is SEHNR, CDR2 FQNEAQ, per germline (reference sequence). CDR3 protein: CASSSHQTSGAIYNEQFF. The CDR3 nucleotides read TGTGCCAGCAGCTCTCACCAAACTAGCGGGGCGATCTACAATGAGCAGTTCTTC.

The CDR3 region has the DNA TGTGCCAGCAGCTGGGACCATAGTGAAAAACTGTTTTTT. Its translation: CASSWDHSEKLFF. The chain uses TRBV11-2 and TRBJ1-4; D perhaps matches TRBD1 (5 bases). The CDR3 loop spans 13 amino acids. Germline V CDR1 and CDR2: SGHAT, FQNNGV. With 4 bases removed from V and 7 bases from J, the gap between germline ends came to 10 bases.

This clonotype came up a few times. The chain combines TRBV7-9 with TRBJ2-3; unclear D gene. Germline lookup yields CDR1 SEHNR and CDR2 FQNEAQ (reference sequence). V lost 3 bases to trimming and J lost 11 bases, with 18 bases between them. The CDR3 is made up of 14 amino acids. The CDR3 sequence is CASSLESYLDEQYF. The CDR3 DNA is TGTGCCAGCAGCTTGGAATCGTATTTGGACGAGCAGTATTTT.

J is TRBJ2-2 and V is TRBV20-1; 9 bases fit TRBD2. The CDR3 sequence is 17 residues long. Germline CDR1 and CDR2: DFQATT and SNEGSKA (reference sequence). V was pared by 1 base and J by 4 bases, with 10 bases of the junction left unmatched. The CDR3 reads CSARGLAGSGRTGELFF. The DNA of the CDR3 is TGCAGTGCTAGAGGCCTAGCGGGATCGGGGCGCACCGGGGAGCTGTTTTTT.

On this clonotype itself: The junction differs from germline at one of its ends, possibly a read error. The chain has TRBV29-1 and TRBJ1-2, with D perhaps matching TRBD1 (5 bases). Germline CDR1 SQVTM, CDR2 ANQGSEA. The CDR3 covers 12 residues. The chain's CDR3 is CSARRGNDGYTF. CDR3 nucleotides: TGCAGCGCCCGAAGGGGTAACGATGGCTACACCTTC.